Below, 13 T cell receptor beta chains from the same sample are listed, as sequenced in a study of T-cell reconstitution after alpha-beta-depleted transplantation in children. A library of TCRbeta sequences, prepared with unique molecular identifiers, was generated. MiXCR, run by TCRdb on the PCR reads, gives a single entry per CDR3 protein. The table has a few hundred thousand distinct CDR3 sequences, approximately 9.9% seen once; the top ten hold approximately 5%. The sequenced sample was PBMCs from the stem cell graft donor, obtained from the stem cell graft. These TCRs come from a human donor who donated a stem cell graft to a child with SCID.

This clonotype was detected many times. The rearrangement uses TRBV5-5 and TRBJ1-2, with 7 nucleotides matching TRBD1. The CDR3 extends over 14 amino acids. Germline CDR1 and CDR2: SGHKS and YYEKEE (reference sequence). V shed 6 bases and J 4 bases; nucleotides not matched to a gene: 9. The CDR3 DNA is TGTGCCAGCACCTTCGCCACAGGGGCCTATGGCTACACCTTC. Translated, it gives CASTFATGAYGYTF.

This clonotype was observed many times. The V and J genes are TRBV18 and TRBJ2-1, with D possibly matching TRBD1 (6 bases). V was shortened by 7 bases and J by 0 bases, with 13 bases between the two germline ends. This CDR3 has 15 residues. From germline, CDR1 is KGHSH and CDR2 LQKENI. Here the CDR3 DNA reads TGTGCCAGCTACTGGACAGCGAGCTCCTACAATGAGCAGTTCTTC. Protein: CASYWTASSYNEQFF.

This clonotype has at least ten counts. The J gene is TRBJ1-3, the V gene TRBV29-1; D call uncertain. V shed 2 bases and J shed 0 bases, with 14 bases lying between them. The CDR3 length is 16 residues. Germline assignment: CDR1 SQVTM and CDR2 ANQGSEA. CDR3 in DNA: TGCAGCGTTGAACGGTCGGGCGGCCACTCTGGAAACACCATATATTTT. It specifies CSVERSGGHSGNTIYF.

At least ten counts were recorded for this clonotype. V usage is TRBV20-1 and J usage is TRBJ2-2; TRBD2 aligns across 12 bases. CDR1 and CDR2 from the germline V gene are DFQATT and SNEGSKA (reference sequence). This CDR3 has 18 amino acids. Trimming removed 6 bases from V and 0 bases from J; junction bases left unmatched: 11. The CDR3 DNA sequence: TGCAGTGCGCGGACTAGCGGGGTTTCTCCCGCGAACACCGGGGAGCTGTTTTTT. The encoded protein is CSARTSGVSPANTGELFF.

At least ten counts were recorded for this clonotype. This chain uses TRBV6-5 with TRBJ1-5; maybe TRBD1 (5 bases). V lost 0 bases to trimming and J lost 3 bases, with 9 bases between them. CDR3 length: 15 amino acids. Germline V gene data show CDR1 as MNHEY and CDR2 as SVGAGI. CDR3 sequence (DNA): TGTGCCAGCAGTTACTCGCGGGGCCCCAATCAGCCCCAGCATTTT. It codes for CASSYSRGPNQPQHF.

This clonotype was observed many times. V is TRBV6-1 and J is TRBJ1-2, with 11 bases fitting TRBD1. Germline CDR1 MNHNS, CDR2 SASEGT. V was pared by 2 bases and J by 5 bases, with 7 bases of the junction left unmatched. The length of the CDR3 is 16 residues. The CDR3 region is CASSEIGGQGVYGYTF. The CDR3, as DNA: TGTGCCAGCAGTGAAATTGGGGGACAGGGGGTTTATGGCTACACCTTC.

This chain joins TRBV7-3 and TRBJ2-3; 8 bases fit TRBD2. The CDR3 is 15 amino acids. The V gene's germline CDR1 is SGHTA and CDR2 FQGTGA. V trimming: 6 bases; J trimming: 2 bases; junction bases outside the gene matches: 7. As DNA, the CDR3 is TGTGCCAGCAGTCTCCGGGGGGGGGACACAGATACGCAGTATTTT. Its protein product is CASSLRGGDTDTQYF.

This clonotype was recorded many times. This chain joins TRBV5-1 and TRBJ2-3, with 10 nucleotides matching TRBD2. Germline assignment: CDR1 SGHRS and CDR2 YFSETQ. V trimming: 0 bases; J trimming: 4 bases; junction bases outside the gene matches: 5. The CDR3 has 16 amino acids. DNA for the CDR3: TGCGCCAGCAGCTTGGCGTTAGCGGGGGGCCCAGATACGCAGTATTTT. This translates into CASSLALAGGPDTQYF.

This clonotype was detected ten times or more. V gene TRBV6-1 combines with J gene TRBJ2-1, with no clear D. CDR3 size: 11 residues. Germline CDR1 and CDR2: MNHNS and SASEGT. V lost 6 bases and J 6 bases, leaving 6 bases between the germline ends. CDR3: CASRGRNEQFF. The CDR3 nucleotides read TGTGCCAGCAGAGGACGCAATGAGCAGTTCTTC.

This clonotype was counted ten times or more. The chain combines TRBV28 with TRBJ2-2, with 9 bases fitting TRBD1. V gave up 10 bases and J gave up 0 bases; unmatched junction bases: 6. CDR1 is MDHEN, CDR2 SYDVKM, per germline. The CDR3 contains 15 residues. The CDR3 nucleotides read TGTGCCATCACTACAGGGGGCCCGAACACCGGGGAGCTGTTTTTT. This codes for CAITTGGPNTGELFF.

Details on this clonotype: Just one base apart from a much larger clone, this may be a read error. The conserved final phenylalanine or tryptophan is absent from the CDR3, which likely points to a read error. This sequence joins TRBV5-1 and TRBJ2-1; 7 nucleotides line up with TRBD1. Germline trimming cut 0 bases from V and 10 bases from J; bases unmatched to any gene: 13. The CDR3 is 16 amino acids. The germline V gene has CDR1 SGHRS and CDR2 YFSETQ. CDR3 sequence: CASSLAYRGRVGEQFL. The CDR3 DNA follows: TGCGCCAGCAGCTTGGCTTACAGGGGAAGGGTGGGGGAGCAGTTCTTG.

This sequence joins TRBV4-2 and TRBJ2-3, with D unclear. This CDR3 contains 14 residues. V was pared by 4 bases and J by 2 bases, with 10 bases between. The germline V gene has CDR1 LGHNA and CDR2 YNFKEQ. The CDR3 DNA reads TGTGCCAGCAGCCCGACTTGGGACACAGATACGCAGTATTTT. Encoded protein: CASSPTWDTDTQYF.

This clonotype was picked up many times. This chain connects TRBV2 to TRBJ1-2; tentative D call: TRBD1 (5 bases). Trimming shortened V by 3 bases and J by 6 bases, and 11 bases separated the two germline ends. From germline, CDR1 is SNHLY and CDR2 FYNNEI. This CDR3 comprises 13 residues. The CDR3 coding sequence is TGTGCCAGCAGTGAGGCAGGGACGGATGGCTACACCTTC. The encoded protein is CASSEAGTDGYTF.